This is a list of T cell receptor beta chains from one sample in a study of technical replicates of blood from a few donors. Sequencing used immunoSEQ multiplex PCR; TCRdb keeps in-frame clones, though not all of them. This sample has approximately 100,000 clones, with more than 90% found just once. The sequencing input was T cells isolated from PBMCs. These receptor sequences come from a human donor in good health. The CDR3 runs from the conserved cysteine through the conserved F or W. A D gene is named only where the DNA matches it firmly. Clone size, where shown, is once, few, many, or a class for clones that have expanded.

d_call,j_call,clone_size,v_call,cdr3_nt,cdr3_aa
-,TRBJ1-5,once,TRBV11-2,TGTGCCAGCAGCTTAGATCTGAGACAGCCCCAGCATTTT,CASSLDLRQPQHF
TRBD1,TRBJ1-2,-,TRBV7-9,TGTGCCAGCTCTCTTTCGGGACAGCATAACTATGGCTACACCTTC,CASSLSGQHNYGYTF
-,TRBJ2-1,-,TRBV7-6,TGTGCCAGCAGCGCGACAGAATACAATGAGCAGTTCTTC,CASSATEYNEQFF
TRBD2,TRBJ2-1,-,TRBV11-3,TGTGCCAGCAGCTTAGGAATGGCGGGAGGCAATGAGCAGTTCTTC,CASSLGMAGGNEQFF
-,TRBJ2-3,-,TRBV4-1,TGCGCCAGCAGCCAACTGAGTATAAGAGGAGATACGCAGTATTTT,CASSQLSIRGDTQYF
-,TRBJ1-5,-,TRBV6-6,TGTGCCAGCAGACAACAGGGAGTCCGCAATCAGCCCCAGCATTTT,CASRQQGVRNQPQHF
-,TRBJ1-1,-,TRBV10-2,TGCGCCAGCAGTTACCAGGGAAGAGAAACTGAAGCTTTCTTT,CASSYQGRETEAFF
-,TRBJ1-1,-,TRBV28,TGTGCCAGCAGTTTCTATCTGAACACTGAAGCTTTCTTT,CASSFYLNTEAFF
TRBD2,TRBJ2-7,-,TRBV11-2,TGTGCCAGCAGCTTAGACTCATGGGGACTAGCGGCCTACGAGCAGTACTTC,CASSLDSWGLAAYEQYF
-,TRBJ1-5,-,TRBV18,TGTGCCAGCTCACCTTTTGAGCGTGCCTTTGGTGGCCCCCAGCATTTT,CASSPFERAFGGPQHF
TRBD2,TRBJ2-1,-,TRBV6-5,TGTGCCAGCAGTTACTCTTCCCAGCGGGGAAACAATGAGCAGTTCTTC,CASSYSSQRGNNEQFF
-,TRBJ2-7,-,TRBV23-1,TGCGCCAGCGATTGCGGAGGGATAGGCGAGCAGTACTTC,CASDCGGIGEQYF
TRBD2,TRBJ2-7,-,TRBV11-1,TGTGCCAGCAGTAGCGGGACGTACTCCTACGAGCAGTACTTC,CASSSGTYSYEQYF
-,TRBJ1-1,-,TRBV19,TGTGCCAGTAGTTTTAGGGGAAGGAGTGCTTTCTTT,CASSFRGRSAFF
TRBD1,TRBJ2-1,-,TRBV5-1,TGCGCCAGCAGCTTGGAATTCCGGGACAGGTTTATGGATGAGCAGTTCTTC,CASSLEFRDRFMDEQFF
-,TRBJ1-1,-,TRBV7-9,TGTGCCAGCAGCGAGCAGGGATTCATGAACACTGAAGCTTTCTTT,CASSEQGFMNTEAFF
-,TRBJ1-1,-,TRBV27,TGTGCCAGCAGTTTAAATCGTTGGGGGGGTACCACTGAAGCTTTCTTT,CASSLNRWGGTTEAFF
TRBD1,TRBJ2-2,-,TRBV7-6,TGTGCCAGCAGCCCACGGACAGGGAACACCGGGGAGCTGTTTTTT,CASSPRTGNTGELFF
-,TRBJ1-6,-,TRBV7-8,TGTGCCAGCAGCACGCCGGGAAGGCTAAATTCACCCCTCCACTTT,CASSTPGRLNSPLHF
TRBD1,TRBJ2-7,once,TRBV14,TGTGCCAGCAGTGAAGACAGGGCATTTCCCTACGAGCAGTACTTC,CASSEDRAFPYEQYF
-,TRBJ1-2,-,TRBV7-9,TGTGCCAGCAGCGGCACGGACTCAACGTTCTATGGCTACACCTTC,CASSGTDSTFYGYTF
TRBD1,TRBJ1-1,-,TRBV6-5,TGTGCCAGCAGTTGGACAGGGAGAGAAGCTTTCTTT,CASSWTGREAFF
-,TRBJ2-1,-,TRBV7-3,TGTGCCAGCAGCTACTCCAGGTCGAATTTCTACAATGAGCAGTTCTTC,CASSYSRSNFYNEQFF
-,TRBJ2-7,-,TRBV10-2,TGCGCCAGCAGTGTTTCGTATGATAGCAGGGTCGAGCAGTACTTC,CASSVSYDSRVEQYF
TRBD2,TRBJ2-3,-,TRBV4-1,TGCGCCAGCAGCCAACCTGGACTAGCAGCGCAGTATTTT,CASSQPGLAAQYF
TRBD1,TRBJ1-3,-,TRBV6-1,TGTGCCAGCAGCCAACAGGGGGCTGGAAACACCATATATTTT,CASSQQGAGNTIYF
-,TRBJ1-2,-,TRBV5-1,TGCGCCAGCAGCTCACAGCCTCTTTCTAACTATGGCTACACCTTC,CASSSQPLSNYGYTF
TRBD1,TRBJ1-5,few,TRBV10-3,TGTGCCATCAGTGAGTGGGACAGTACTAATCAGCCCCAGCATTTT,CAISEWDSTNQPQHF
TRBD2,TRBJ2-3,-,TRBV5-4,TGTGCCAGCAGCATATCGGGGGGGCCGGGAGATACGCAGTATTTT,CASSISGGPGDTQYF
TRBD2,TRBJ2-1,-,TRBV5-1,TGCGCCAGCAGCTTGGCCCAACTAGCGGGAGACTCCTACAATGAGCAGTTCTTC,CASSLAQLAGDSYNEQFF
TRBD2,TRBJ2-7,-,TRBV9,TGTGCCAGCAGCGTGGTTAGTAGGGGACTAACCGAGCAGTACTTC,CASSVVSRGLTEQYF
-,TRBJ2-4,-,TRBV19,TGTGCCAGTAGTATGTGGACAACCGATATAGGGAACATTCAGTACTTC,CASSMWTTDIGNIQYF
-,TRBJ1-2,-,TRBV5-1,TGCGCCAGCACTGAGTACGGAGATGGCTACACCTTC,CASTEYGDGYTF
-,TRBJ1-1,-,TRBV29-1,TGCAGCGTTGAAAGGCAGGGTACTGAAGCTTTCTTT,CSVERQGTEAFF
TRBD2,TRBJ2-1,-,TRBV9,TGTGCCAGCAACGACTTCAGCGGGGGGCCTAACAATGAGCAGTTCTTC,CASNDFSGGPNNEQFF
-,TRBJ1-1,-,TRBV5-1,TGCGCCAGCAGCTTTTTGACAGGTCTGGGGAACACTGAAGCTTTCTTT,CASSFLTGLGNTEAFF
-,TRBJ2-7,once,TRBV5-5,TGTGCCAGCAGCGTGGAAGGTTGGACAGCGACCTACGAGCAGTACTTC,CASSVEGWTATYEQYF
TRBD1,TRBJ1-2,-,TRBV5-1,TGCGCCAGCAGCCCCGCGACAGGGTCCTCGGGCTACACCTTC,CASSPATGSSGYTF
-,TRBJ2-5,once,TRBV7-8,TGTGCCAGTGGCGAGACCCAGTACTTC,CASGETQYF
TRBD2,TRBJ2-1,-,TRBV29-1,TGCAGCGGCAGGACTAGCGGGAGTTATGAGCAGTTCTTC,CSGRTSGSYEQFF
-,TRBJ1-2,-,TRBV11-3,TGTGCCAGCAGCTGGACAGCCGGGCTTACGGAGGGCTACACCTTC,CASSWTAGLTEGYTF
-,TRBJ2-3,-,TRBV9,TGTGCCAGCAGCGTAGCGGGAGTGAGCACAGATACGCAGTATTTT,CASSVAGVSTDTQYF
-,TRBJ2-5,-,TRBV5-4,TGTGCCAGCAGCTTGTTAGCTTTGCCTCCGCGGCAAGAGACCCAGTACTTC,CASSLLALPPRQETQYF
TRBD1,TRBJ2-7,-,TRBV19,TGTGCCAGTAGTACCCTGGGACAGGCCTACGAGCAGTACTTC,CASSTLGQAYEQYF
TRBD2,TRBJ2-7,-,TRBV28,TGTGCCAGCAGTTCCCCGGGACTAGGTAGCTCCTACGAGCAGTACTTC,CASSSPGLGSSYEQYF
-,TRBJ1-5,-,TRBV2,TGTGCCAGCAGTGAGGCGGGGGCGCGTAACAATCAGCCCCAGCATTTT,CASSEAGARNNQPQHF
TRBD2,TRBJ2-7,-,TRBV5-6,TGTGCCAGCAGCTTGCAGGGAAGGAGCGGGGGGCCGTCCTACGAGCAGTACTTC,CASSLQGRSGGPSYEQYF
-,TRBJ2-1,-,TRBV7-3,TGTGCCAGCAGCGAATATGTCCGGGATGAGCAGTTCTTC,CASSEYVRDEQFF
-,TRBJ2-2,-,TRBV2,TGTGCCACCCGGCGGGGACAGAGGAACACCGGGGAGCTGTTTTTT,CATRRGQRNTGELFF
-,TRBJ2-1,once,TRBV6-1,TGTGCCAGCCTGGGGCCAGGGGCTCATCCCGATGAGCAGTTCTTC,CASLGPGAHPDEQFF
TRBD1,TRBJ1-1,few,TRBV4-1,TGCGCCAGCAGCTCCAGGACAGGAGCGAACACTGAAGCTTTCTTT,CASSSRTGANTEAFF
-,TRBJ2-5,-,TRBV6-6,TGTGCCAGCAGTGGGGCGGAGACCCAGTACTTC,CASSGAETQYF
TRBD2,TRBJ2-2,-,TRBV4-1,TGCGCCAGCAGCCAAGGAAGGGAAGGACTAGCGGGAGGCACCGGGGAGCTGTTTTTT,CASSQGREGLAGGTGELFF
-,TRBJ2-7,-,TRBV2,TGTGCCAGCAGGATCGCCGGGGTAGCGCAGATCTCCTACGAGCAGTACTTC,CASRIAGVAQISYEQYF
TRBD1,TRBJ1-5,-,TRBV19,TGTGCCAGTAGTATACTAGGGGGCAGAGGCAATCAGCCCCAGCATTTT,CASSILGGRGNQPQHF
TRBD2,TRBJ2-7,-,TRBV11-2,TGTGCCAGCAGCTCGATGATTGTAGCGGGGGGGCGCGAGCAGTACTTC,CASSSMIVAGGREQYF
-,TRBJ1-1,-,TRBV5-4,TGTGCCAGCAGCTTTATGGGGGCCCTTAAGAGGACTGAAGCTTTCTTT,CASSFMGALKRTEAFF
TRBD1,TRBJ2-3,-,TRBV18,TGTGCCAGCTCACCACCCGGGACAGGGAACACAGATACGCAGTATTTT,CASSPPGTGNTDTQYF